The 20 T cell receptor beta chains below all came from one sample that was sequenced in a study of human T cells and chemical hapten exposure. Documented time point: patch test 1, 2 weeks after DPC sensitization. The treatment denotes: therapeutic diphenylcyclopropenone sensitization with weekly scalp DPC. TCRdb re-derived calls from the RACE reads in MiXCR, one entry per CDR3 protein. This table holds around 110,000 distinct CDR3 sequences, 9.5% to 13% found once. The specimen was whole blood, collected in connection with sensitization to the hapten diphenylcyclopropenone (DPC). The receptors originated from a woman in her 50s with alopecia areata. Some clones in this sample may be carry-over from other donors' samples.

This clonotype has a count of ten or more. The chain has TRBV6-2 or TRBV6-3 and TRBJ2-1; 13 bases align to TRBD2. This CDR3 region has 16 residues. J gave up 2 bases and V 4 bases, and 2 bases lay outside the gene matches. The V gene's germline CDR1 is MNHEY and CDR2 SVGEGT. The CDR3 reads CASSSGTSGTYNEQFF. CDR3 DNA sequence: TGTGCCAGCAGTTCTGGGACTAGCGGGACCTACAATGAGCAGTTCTTC.

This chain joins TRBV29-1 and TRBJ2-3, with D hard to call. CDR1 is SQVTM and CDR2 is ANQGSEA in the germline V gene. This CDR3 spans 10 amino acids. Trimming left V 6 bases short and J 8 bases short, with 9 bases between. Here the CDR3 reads CSVRTGTQYF. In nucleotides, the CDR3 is TGCAGCGTCCGCACGGGTACGCAGTATTTT.

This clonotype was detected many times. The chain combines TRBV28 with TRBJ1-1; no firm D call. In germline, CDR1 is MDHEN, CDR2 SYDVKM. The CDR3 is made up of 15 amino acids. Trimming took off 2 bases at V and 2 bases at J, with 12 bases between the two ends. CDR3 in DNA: TGTGCCAGCAGTTTAATAATGGTCACCAACACTGAAGCTTTCTTT. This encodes CASSLIMVTNTEAFF.

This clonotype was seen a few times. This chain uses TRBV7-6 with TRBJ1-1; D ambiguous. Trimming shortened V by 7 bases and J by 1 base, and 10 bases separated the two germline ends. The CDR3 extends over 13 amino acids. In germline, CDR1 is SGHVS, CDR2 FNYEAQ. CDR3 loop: CASTRNPNTEAFF. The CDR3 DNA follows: TGTGCCAGCACCCGGAATCCGAACACTGAAGCTTTCTTT. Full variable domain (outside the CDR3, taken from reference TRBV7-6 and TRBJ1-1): GAGVSQSPRYKVTKRGQDVALRCDPISGHVSLYWYRQALGQGPEFLTYFNYEAQQDKSGLPNDRFSAERPEGSISTLTIQRTEQRDSAMYRCASTRNPNTEAFFGQGTRLTVV.

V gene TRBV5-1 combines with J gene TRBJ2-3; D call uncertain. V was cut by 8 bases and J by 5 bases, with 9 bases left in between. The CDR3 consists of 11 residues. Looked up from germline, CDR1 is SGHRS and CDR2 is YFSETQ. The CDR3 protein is CASTLEDTQYF. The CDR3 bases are TGCGCCAGTACCCTGGAAGATACGCAGTATTTT. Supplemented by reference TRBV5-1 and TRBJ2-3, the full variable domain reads KAGVTQTPRYLIKTRGQQVTLSCSPISGHRSVSWYQQTPGQGLQFLFEYFSETQRNKGNFPGRFSGRQFSNSRSEMNVSTLELGDSALYLCASTLEDTQYFGPGTRLTVL.

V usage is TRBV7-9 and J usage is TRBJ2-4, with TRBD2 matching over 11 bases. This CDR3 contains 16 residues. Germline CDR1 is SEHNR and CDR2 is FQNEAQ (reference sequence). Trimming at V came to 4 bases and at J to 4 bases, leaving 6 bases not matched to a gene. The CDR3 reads CASSSGTSGEKNIQYF. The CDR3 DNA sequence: TGTGCCAGCAGCTCCGGGACTAGCGGAGAGAAAAACATTCAGTACTTC.

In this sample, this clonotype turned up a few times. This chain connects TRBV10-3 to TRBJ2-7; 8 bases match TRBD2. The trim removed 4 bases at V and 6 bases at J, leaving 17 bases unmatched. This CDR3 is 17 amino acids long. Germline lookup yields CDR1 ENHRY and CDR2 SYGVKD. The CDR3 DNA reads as TGTGCCATCAGTGGCTCAAACACCCAGGGAGCGGGAGTCGAGCAGTACTTC. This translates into CAISGSNTQGAGVEQYF.

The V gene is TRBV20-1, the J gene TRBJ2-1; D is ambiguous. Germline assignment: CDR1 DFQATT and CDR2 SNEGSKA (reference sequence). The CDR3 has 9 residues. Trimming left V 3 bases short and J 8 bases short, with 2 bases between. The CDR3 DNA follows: TGCAGTGCTAGTTATGAGCAGTTCTTC. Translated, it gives CSASYEQFF.

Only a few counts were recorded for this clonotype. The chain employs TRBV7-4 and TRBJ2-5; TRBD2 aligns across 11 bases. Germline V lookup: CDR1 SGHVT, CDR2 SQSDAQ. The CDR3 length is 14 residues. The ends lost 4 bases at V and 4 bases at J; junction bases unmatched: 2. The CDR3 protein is CASSSGLAGETQYF. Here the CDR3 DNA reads TGTGCCAGCAGCTCCGGACTAGCGGGAGAGACCCAGTACTTC.

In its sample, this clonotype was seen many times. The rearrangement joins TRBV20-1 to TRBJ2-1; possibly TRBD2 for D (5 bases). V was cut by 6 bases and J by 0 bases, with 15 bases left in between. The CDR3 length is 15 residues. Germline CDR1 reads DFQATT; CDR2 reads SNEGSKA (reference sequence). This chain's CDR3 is CSAVEAESSYNEQFF. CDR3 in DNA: TGCAGTGCAGTAGAAGCGGAAAGCTCCTACAATGAGCAGTTCTTC.

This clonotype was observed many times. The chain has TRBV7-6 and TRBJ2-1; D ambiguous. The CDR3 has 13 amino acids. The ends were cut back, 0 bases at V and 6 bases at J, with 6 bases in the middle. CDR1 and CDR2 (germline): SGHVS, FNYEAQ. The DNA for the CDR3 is TGTGCCAGCAGCTTAGCCGACATCAATGAGCAGTTCTTC. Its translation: CASSLADINEQFF. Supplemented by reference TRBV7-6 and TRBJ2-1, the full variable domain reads GAGVSQSPRYKVTKRGQDVALRCDPISGHVSLYWYRQALGQGPEFLTYFNYEAQQDKSGLPNDRFSAERPEGSISTLTIQRTEQRDSAMYRCASSLADINEQFFGPGTRLTVL.

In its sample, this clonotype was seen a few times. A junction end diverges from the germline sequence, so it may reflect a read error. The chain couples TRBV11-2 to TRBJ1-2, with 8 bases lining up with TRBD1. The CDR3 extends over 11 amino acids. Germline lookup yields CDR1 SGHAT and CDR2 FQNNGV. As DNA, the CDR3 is TGTGCCAGCAGCTCCGACAGGGGTAACCGCTTC. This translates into CASSSDRGNRF.

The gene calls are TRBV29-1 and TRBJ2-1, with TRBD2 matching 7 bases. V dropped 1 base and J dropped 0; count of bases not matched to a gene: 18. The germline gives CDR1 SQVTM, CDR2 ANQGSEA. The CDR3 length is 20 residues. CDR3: CSVEAEHFETSKSSYNEQFF. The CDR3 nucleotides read TGCAGCGTTGAAGCAGAACACTTTGAGACTAGCAAGAGCTCCTACAATGAGCAGTTCTTC.

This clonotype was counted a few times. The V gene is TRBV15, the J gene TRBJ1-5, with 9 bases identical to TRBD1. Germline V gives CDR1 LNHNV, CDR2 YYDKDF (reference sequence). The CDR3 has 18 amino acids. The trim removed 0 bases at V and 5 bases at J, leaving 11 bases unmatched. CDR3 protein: CATSRDYAGTGRDQPQHF. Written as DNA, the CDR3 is TGTGCCACCAGCAGAGACTATGCCGGGACAGGGCGCGATCAGCCCCAGCATTTT.

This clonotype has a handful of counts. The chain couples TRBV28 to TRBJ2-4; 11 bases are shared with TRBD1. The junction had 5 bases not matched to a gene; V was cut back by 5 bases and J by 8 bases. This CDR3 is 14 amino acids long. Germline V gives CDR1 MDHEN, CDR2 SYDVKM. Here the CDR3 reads CASSGQGALDIQYF. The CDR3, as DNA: TGTGCCAGCAGTGGACAGGGGGCTCTGGACATTCAGTACTTC.

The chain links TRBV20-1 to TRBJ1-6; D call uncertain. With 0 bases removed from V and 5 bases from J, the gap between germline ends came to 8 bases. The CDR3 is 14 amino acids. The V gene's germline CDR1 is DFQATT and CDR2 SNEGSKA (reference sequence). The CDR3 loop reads CSARDPIDNSPLHF. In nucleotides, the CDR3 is TGCAGTGCTAGAGATCCGATCGATAATTCACCCCTCCACTTT.

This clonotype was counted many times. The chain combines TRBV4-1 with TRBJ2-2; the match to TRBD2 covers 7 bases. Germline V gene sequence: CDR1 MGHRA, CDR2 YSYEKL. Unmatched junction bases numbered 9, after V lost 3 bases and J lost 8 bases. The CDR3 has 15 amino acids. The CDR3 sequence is CASSHPTPSGGELFF. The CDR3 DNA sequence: TGCGCCAGCAGCCACCCAACCCCTAGCGGTGGGGAGCTGTTTTTT.

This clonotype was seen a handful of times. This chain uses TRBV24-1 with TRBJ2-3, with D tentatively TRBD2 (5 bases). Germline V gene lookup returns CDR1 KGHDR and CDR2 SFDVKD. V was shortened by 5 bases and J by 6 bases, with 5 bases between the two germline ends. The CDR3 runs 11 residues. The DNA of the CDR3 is TGTGCCACCAGTGGAGGGGATACGCAGTATTTT. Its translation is CATSGGDTQYF.

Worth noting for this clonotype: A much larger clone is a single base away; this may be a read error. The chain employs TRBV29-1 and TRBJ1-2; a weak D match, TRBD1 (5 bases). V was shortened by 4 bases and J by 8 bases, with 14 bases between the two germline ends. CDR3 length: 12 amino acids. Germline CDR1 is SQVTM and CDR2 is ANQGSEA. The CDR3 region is CSVGGTVRGYTF. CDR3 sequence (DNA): TGCAGCGTTGGGGGGACTGTGCGCGGCTACACCTTC.

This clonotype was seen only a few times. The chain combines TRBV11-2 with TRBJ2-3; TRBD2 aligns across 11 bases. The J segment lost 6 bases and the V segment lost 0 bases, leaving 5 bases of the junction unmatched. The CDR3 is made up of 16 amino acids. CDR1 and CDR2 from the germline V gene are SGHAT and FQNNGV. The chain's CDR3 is CASSLDLAGGPDTQYF. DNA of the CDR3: TGTGCCAGCAGCTTAGACCTAGCGGGAGGCCCGGATACGCAGTATTTT.